A single sample is the source of the 17 T cell receptor beta chains below, sequenced in a study of beta chain features in type 1 diabetes (dated by TCRdb to 2017 to 2018). The receptor library was made with the immunoSEQ multiplex PCR assay. All of the isolated RNA was reverse transcribed with the High Capacity cDNA Reverse Transcription Kit, so expressed TCRB transcripts were sequenced. The table comes from immuneACCESS by way of TCRdb, which keeps in-frame sequences with V and J called. Part of the clones is missing from these tables; in studies checked, under half for an unresolved V gene and the rest for unknown reasons. This sample is represented by fewer than 200,000 clones; around 8% of them were singletons. The top ten clones comprise about 0.6% of the sample. The source material was central memory CD4+ T cells from blood. The receptors derive from a man aged 18 to 29 in good health.

The chain has TRBV18 and TRBJ1-6, with TRBD1 as a possible D gene (5 bases). Germline V gene sequence: CDR1 KGHSH, CDR2 LQKENI. This CDR3 has 15 amino acids. Trimming stripped 2 bases from V and 7 bases from J, with 12 bases between. The CDR3 region is CASSPTAGRNSPLHF. The CDR3 bases are TGTGCCAGCTCACCAACTGCAGGGAGGAATTCACCCCTCCACTTT.

The V gene is TRBV7-2, the J gene TRBJ1-1; 10 bases map to TRBD1. This CDR3 comprises 15 residues. The germline V gene has CDR1 SGHTA and CDR2 FQGNSA. With 1 base clipped from V and 6 bases from J, the junction kept 5 bases outside the gene matches. The CDR3 DNA is TGTGCCAGCAGCTTAGTGGGACAGGGGACCGCTGAAGCTTTCTTT. This sequence encodes CASSLVGQGTAEAFF.

The chain links TRBV30 to TRBJ2-3; D is ambiguous. Germline values: CDR1 GTSNPN, CDR2 SVGIG (reference sequence). The CDR3 has 12 amino acids. V was cut by 1 base and J by 11 bases, with 13 bases left in between. CDR3 in DNA: TGTGCCTGGAGTGGAAACCCGAGGATGCAGTATTTT. Protein product: CAWSGNPRMQYF.

This clone was counted ten times or more. The V and J genes are TRBV21-1 and TRBJ2-7; the table names TRBD2, a call not compared with the DNA. TRBV21-1 is assigned pseudogene status. The CDR3 covers 17 residues. In nucleotides, the CDR3 is TGTGCCAGCAGCAAAGAGGTAGCGGGAGGGCCGGGTTACGAGCAGTACTTC. It codes for CASSKEVAGGPGYEQYF.

This clone was seen more than once but under ten times. The V and J genes are TRBV2 and TRBJ2-5; weak D call: TRBD1 (6 bases). Trimming removed 4 bases at V and 10 bases at J, with 16 bases between. CDR3 length equals 13 residues. Per germline, CDR1 SNHLY and CDR2 FYNNEI. This CDR3 is CASSGGLSGDQYF. The CDR3 bases are TGTGCCAGCAGTGGTGGCCTGTCAGGGGACCAGTACTTC.

This clone has just a few counts. The chain is built from TRBV7-2 and TRBJ2-5; 7 bases line up with TRBD1. The CDR3 consists of 15 residues. V gave up 0 bases and J gave up 4 bases; unmatched junction bases: 5. Per germline, CDR1 SGHTA and CDR2 FQGNSA. In nucleotides, the CDR3 is TGTGCCAGCAGCTTAGCGGTTAAGGGGGCAGAGACCCAGTACTTC. Translation: CASSLAVKGAETQYF. The full variable domain, its missing parts supplied by reference TRBV7-2 and TRBJ2-5, is GAGVSQSPSNKVTEKGKDVELRCDPISGHTALYWYRQSLGQGLEFLIYFQGNSAPDKSGLPSDRFSAERTGGSVSTLTIQRTQQEDSAVYLCASSLAVKGAETQYFGPGTRLLVL.

The gene calls are TRBV30 and TRBJ1-2, with 7 positions matching TRBD1. The CDR3 has 14 amino acids. V was clipped by 5 bases and J by 1 base; unmatched bases: 7. Looked up from germline, CDR1 is GTSNPN and CDR2 is SVGIG (reference sequence). The CDR3 DNA reads TGTGCCTGGGCAGGGGACAGCCTTAACTATGGCTACACCTTC. This codes for CAWAGDSLNYGYTF.

This chain uses TRBV9 with TRBJ1-3; D remains unclear. The CDR3 totals 16 residues. Trimming left V 0 bases short and J 0 bases short, with 10 bases between. Per germline, CDR1 SGDLS and CDR2 YYNGEE. The DNA for the CDR3 is TGTGCCAGCAGCGTAGCTTCAGGATACTCTGGAAACACCATATATTTT. Its translation: CASSVASGYSGNTIYF.

The chain links TRBV18 to TRBJ2-1; 9 bases fit TRBD1. Germline V lookup: CDR1 KGHSH, CDR2 LQKENI. The J segment lost 3 bases and the V segment lost 5 bases, leaving 5 bases of the junction unmatched. This CDR3 has 15 amino acids. The CDR3 is CASSTRDRDYNEQFF. In DNA, the CDR3 is TGTGCCAGCTCAACCCGGGACAGGGACTACAATGAGCAGTTCTTC.

This clone was seen a few times. The chain employs TRBV7-3 and TRBJ2-1, with D possibly being TRBD2 (6 bases). The CDR3 extends over 18 amino acids. The germline V gene has CDR1 SGHTA and CDR2 FQGTGA. V was trimmed by 5 bases and J by 7 bases, leaving 27 bases between them. CDR3 nucleotide sequence: TGTGCCAGCAGCCCTGGGGCAGGGTTATCCGTGGGGGGTAATGAGCAGTTCTTC. It is translated as CASSPGAGLSVGGNEQFF.

J is TRBJ1-2 and V is TRBV28; unclear D gene. Germline-derived CDR1 and CDR2 are MDHEN and SYDVKM. The V gene lost 5 bases and the J gene lost 1 base, with 8 bases spanning the gap. This CDR3 comprises 13 residues. The CDR3 DNA is TGTGCCAGCAGTCGGGATTTTAACTATGGCTACACCTTC. Protein sequence: CASSRDFNYGYTF.

This clone showed up just a few times. This rearrangement joins TRBV12-5 to TRBJ1-1; weak D call: TRBD1 (6 bases). CDR3 size: 15 residues. The germline CDR1 and CDR2 sequences are LGHNT and FRNRAP. V lost 1 base, J lost 0 bases, and 9 bases lay in between. The CDR3 is CASGLDQGMNTEAFF. Here the CDR3 DNA reads TGTGCTAGTGGTTTGGACCAGGGGATGAACACTGAAGCTTTCTTT.

This clone was detected only a few times. V is TRBV7-2 and J is TRBJ2-7; D is unclear. Per germline, CDR1 SGHTA and CDR2 FQGNSA. The CDR3 is 11 residues long. V lost 4 bases, J lost 3 bases, and 4 bases lay in between. The CDR3 DNA is TGTGCCAGCAGCTCAAACTACGAGCAGTACTTC. It codes for CASSSNYEQYF.

The genes are TRBV5-1 and TRBJ2-7, with TRBD1 matching 7 bases. V lost 2 bases and J lost 7; bases outside the gene matches: 9. Per the germline V gene, CDR1 is SGHRS and CDR2 is YFSETQ. There are 14 residues in the CDR3. CDR3 in amino acids: CASSFERTGREQYF. Here the CDR3 DNA reads TGCGCCAGCAGCTTCGAACGGACAGGCAGGGAGCAGTACTTC.

The chain links TRBV7-2 to TRBJ2-2; D might be TRBD1 (6 bases). The germline V gene has CDR1 SGHTA and CDR2 FQGNSA. V lost 4 bases and J lost 4, with 16 bases in between. The CDR3 consists of 16 residues. CDR3 residues: CASSSPLGARTGELFF. The CDR3 region has the DNA TGTGCCAGCAGCTCACCTCTGGGGGCGCGCACCGGGGAGCTGTTTTTT.

In its sample, this clone was seen a few times. The chain uses TRBV5-4 and TRBJ2-3, with a tentative D call TRBD1 (6 bases). Per germline, CDR1 SGHNT and CDR2 YYREEE (reference sequence). The V gene lost 6 bases and the J gene lost 5 bases, with 19 bases spanning the gap. The CDR3 is 15 residues long. The CDR3 region has the DNA TGTGCCAGCACCGAGACAGGAGACCGTATAGATACGCAGTATTTT. Translating gives CASTETGDRIDTQYF.

This clone showed up just a few times. The chain is built from TRBV11-3 and TRBJ1-5; 9 nucleotides match TRBD1. V shed 5 bases and J 2 bases; nucleotides not matched to a gene: 4. The CDR3 is 15 residues long. Germline CDR1 SGHNT, CDR2 YENEEA. The CDR3 DNA is TGTGCCAGCAGCCCACAGGGGGCTGGCAATCAGCCCCAGCATTTT. This gives the protein CASSPQGAGNQPQHF.